This T cell receptor (beta chain) was observed in a study of T cells in Graves' hyperthyroidism and ophthalmopathy. The CDR3 is made up of 17 amino acids. The V and J ends lost 0 bases and 4 bases respectively, with 15 bases between them. Germline CDR1 is LGHNA and CDR2 is YSLEER. This clonotype was seen ten or more times. RNA transcripts gave rise to amplified TCR beta CDR3 regions. Researchers ran a first-round RT-PCR on the TCR CDR3 using the HTBI primer set. One entry per CDR3 protein, called by TCRdb with MiXCR from the multiplex PCR reads. The data show around 560,000 distinct CDR3 sequences, with 16% seen just once and around a sixth held by the top ten.

The sequenced sample consisted of blood. The receptor comes from a woman aged 18-30 years with Graves' hyperthyroidism. This chain links TRBV4-3 with TRBJ2-2; possibly TRBD2 for D (6 bases). The CDR3 region is CASSQDRPGEFTGELFF. The CDR3 DNA is TGCGCCAGCAGCCAAGATCGGCCGGGGGAGTTCACCGGGGAGCTGTTTTTT.